This TCR beta chain is from a study of blood T cell repertoires in COVID-19. Across the study: COVID-19 samples collected from the United States, Italy and Spain covered acute and convalescent phases. Nucleic acid was either cDNA or gDNA, and it came from T cells, B-cell-depleted T cells, or PBMCs.

This clone was seen a handful of times. Profiling relied on immunoSEQ multiplex PCR, and the TCRdb table lists in-frame clones only, not all of them. In the table there are about 43,000 clones, about 83% of which are singletons. Per germline, CDR1 ENHRY and CDR2 SYGVKD. V shed 4 bases and J shed 4 bases, with 10 bases lying between them. The CDR3 runs 13 residues. In Seattle, patients joined the study during active infection and were tracked longitudinally. The clonotype comes from a man aged 35 to 55 with COVID-19, enrolled during active disease. The sequencing sample was made of peripheral blood. The chain couples TRBV10-3 to TRBJ1-1, with D possibly being TRBD1 (6 bases). Here the CDR3 DNA reads TGTGCCATCAGTGCCGACAGGACCACTGAAGCTTTCTTT. This codes for CAISADRTTEAFF.